This paragraph reports one TCR beta chain. The record originates from a study of beta chain features in type 1 diabetes. CDR1 and CDR2 from the germline V gene are SGHRS and YFSETQ. The CDR3 has 16 residues. J lost 1 base, V lost 4 bases, and 8 bases had no gene match. Expressed TCRB transcripts were sequenced because the isolated RNA had all been reverse transcribed beforehand. Libraries were prepared by immunoSEQ multiplex PCR; TCRdb keeps only in-frame clonotypes and omits some of them. The data contain about 900,000 clones, roughly a sixth of them seen just once; the ten biggest clones take up 0.023%. Sampling consisted of one heparinised blood draw per donor, averaging around 110 mL.

The V and J genes are TRBV5-1 and TRBJ1-2; 9 bases agree with TRBD1. The clonotype originates from a woman younger than 35 in good health. Specimen: naive CD4+ T cells from blood. The DNA for the CDR3 is TGCGCCAGCAGCCCGGGGACAGGGAGTTTTAACTATGGCTACACCTTC. Translating it yields CASSPGTGSFNYGYTF.